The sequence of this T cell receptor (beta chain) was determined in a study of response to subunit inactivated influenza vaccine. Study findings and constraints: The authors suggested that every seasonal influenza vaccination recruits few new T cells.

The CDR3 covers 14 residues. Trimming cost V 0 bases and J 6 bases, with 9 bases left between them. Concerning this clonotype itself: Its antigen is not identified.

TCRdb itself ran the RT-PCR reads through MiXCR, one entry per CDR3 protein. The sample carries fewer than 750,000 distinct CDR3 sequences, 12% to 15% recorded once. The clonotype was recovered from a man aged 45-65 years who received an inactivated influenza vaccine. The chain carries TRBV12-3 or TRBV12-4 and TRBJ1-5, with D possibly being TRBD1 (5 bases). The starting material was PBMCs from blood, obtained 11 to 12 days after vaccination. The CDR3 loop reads CASSLAVGVQPQHF. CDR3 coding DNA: TGTGCCAGCAGTTTAGCTGTGGGGGTTCAGCCCCAGCATTTT.